Listed below are T cell receptor beta chains from one sample, sequenced in a study of CD8 T cells in Susac syndrome. MiXCR, applied by TCRdb to the immunoSEQ multiplex PCR reads, yields one record per CDR3 protein. The sample includes just over 150,000 distinct CDR3 sequences, nearly 97% of them seen just once. The sequencing input was CD8+ T cells from PBMCs. Receptors were obtained from a human donor with multiple sclerosis. The CDR3 runs from the conserved cysteine through the conserved F or W. The order of the fields is clone size, V gene, D gene, J gene, CDR3 protein, CDR3 DNA. D genes are given only for firm matches. A row's size may be missing; if present it is once, few, many or a size class.

size: NA; V: TRBV12-3/TRBV12-4; D: NA; J: TRBJ2-1; CDR3: CASSPEGGLTYNEQFF; DNA: TGTGCCAGCAGCCCCGAGGGGGGGCTGACCTACAATGAGCAGTTCTTC
size: NA; V: TRBV3-1; D: NA; J: TRBJ2-5; CDR3: CASSQGVAETQYF; DNA: TGTGCCAGCAGCCAAGGTGTGGCTGAGACCCAGTACTTC
size: NA; V: TRBV4-1; D: NA; J: TRBJ1-2; CDR3: CASSQEERPAYGYTF; DNA: TGCGCCAGCAGCCAAGAGGAGAGACCGGCCTATGGCTACACCTTC
size: NA; V: TRBV7-9; D: NA; J: TRBJ2-3; CDR3: CASSFPRDPDTQYF; DNA: TGTGCCAGCAGCTTCCCCAGGGACCCAGATACGCAGTATTTT
size: NA; V: TRBV9; D: TRBD1; J: TRBJ1-5; CDR3: CASSVTGGNQPQHF; DNA: TGTGCCAGCAGCGTTACAGGGGGCAATCAGCCCCAGCATTTT
size: once; V: TRBV27; D: TRBD2; J: TRBJ2-7; CDR3: CASSFVTSGPSEQYF; DNA: TGTGCCAGCAGTTTCGTAACTAGCGGGCCGAGCGAGCAGTACTTC
size: NA; V: TRBV18; D: TRBD1; J: TRBJ2-7; CDR3: CASSHRDRVHEQYF; DNA: TGTGCCAGCTCACACCGGGACAGGGTGCACGAGCAGTACTTC
size: NA; V: TRBV20-1; D: TRBD2; J: TRBJ2-7; CDR3: CSATSLAGAFYEQYF; DNA: TGCAGTGCTACCTCCCTAGCGGGGGCCTTCTACGAGCAGTACTTC
size: once; V: TRBV30; D: NA; J: TRBJ2-5; CDR3: CAWSVGGFRTQETQYF; DNA: TGTGCCTGGAGTGTAGGAGGGTTCAGGACCCAAGAGACCCAGTACTTC
size: NA; V: TRBV27; D: TRBD1; J: TRBJ1-1; CDR3: CASSPRTGINTEAFF; DNA: TGTGCCAGCAGCCCTCGGACAGGGATTAACACTGAAGCTTTCTTT
size: NA; V: TRBV7-8; D: TRBD2; J: TRBJ2-1; CDR3: CASSSRPSGVRYEQFF; DNA: TGTGCCAGCAGTAGTAGGCCGAGCGGGGTTAGGTATGAGCAGTTCTTC
size: NA; V: TRBV29-1; D: TRBD1; J: TRBJ2-2; CDR3: CSVVVGQGPTGELFF; DNA: TGCAGCGTTGTCGTCGGACAGGGTCCCACCGGGGAGCTGTTTTTT
size: NA; V: TRBV9; D: NA; J: TRBJ1-2; CDR3: CASTSGADRTNYGYTF; DNA: TGTGCCAGCACCTCAGGGGCCGACCGCACGAACTATGGCTACACCTTC
size: NA; V: TRBV29-1; D: NA; J: TRBJ2-7; CDR3: CSVEVDSPGSYEQYF; DNA: TGCAGCGTTGAGGTGGACTCCCCGGGATCCTACGAGCAGTACTTC